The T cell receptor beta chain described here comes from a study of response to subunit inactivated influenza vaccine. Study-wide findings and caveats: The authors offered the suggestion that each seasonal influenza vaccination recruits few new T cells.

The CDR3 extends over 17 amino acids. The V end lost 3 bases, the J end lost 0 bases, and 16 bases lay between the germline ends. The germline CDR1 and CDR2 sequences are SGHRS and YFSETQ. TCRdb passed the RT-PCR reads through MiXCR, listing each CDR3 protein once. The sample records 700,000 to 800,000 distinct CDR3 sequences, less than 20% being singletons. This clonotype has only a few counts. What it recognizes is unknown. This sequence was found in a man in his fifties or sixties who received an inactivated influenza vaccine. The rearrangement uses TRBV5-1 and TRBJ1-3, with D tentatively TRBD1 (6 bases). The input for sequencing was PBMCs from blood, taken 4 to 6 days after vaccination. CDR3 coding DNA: TGCGCCAGCAGCTCGGCAACAGGGTCCCGCTCTGGAAACACCATATATTTT. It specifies CASSSATGSRSGNTIYF.